What follows is one T cell receptor beta chain and its context. No antigen is known for it. Base qualities were left out, and no much larger clone turns up one base away. The germline V gene (reference sequence) supplies CDR1 MNHEY and CDR2 SMNVEV. V drops 6 bases and J drops 3 bases, leaving 11 bases in between. The CDR3 holds 13 amino acids from the cysteine to the phenylalanine. CDR3 DNA is the only sequence kept; it has 39 bases, read in frame from the first base. Whole blood was collected in K2EDTA tubes by collaborating institutions according to the institutions' own protocols. For TCRbeta analysis, collaborators shipped samples in one of three forms: frozen whole blood, isolated PBMCs, or DNA extracted from either of those sample types. This specimen belongs to a study of blood T cell repertoires in COVID-19 (dated by TCRdb to about 2020). Looking at the study overall: Collaborator samples came from the United States, Italy and Spain and covered acute and convalescent phases of COVID-19. The material from the prospective study consisted of cDNA or gDNA derived from T cells, B-cell-depleted T cells, or PBMCs. Subjects who had been exposed to COVID-19, were actively infected with it, or had recovered from it provided the deeply sampled blood TCRbeta repertoires that made up the dataset. A freely available public database, intended as a resource for researchers studying the immune response to SARS-CoV-2, is where the repertoires were released. The samples were drawn from the first 160 participants of the ongoing ImmuneRACE study and from 1,254 subjects provided by 6 global collaborators. The sample metadata nearly always contained a de-identified subject ID, COVID-19 status, age in years and sex. Where available, HLA class I and class II types were obtained from metadata supplied by the sample provider rather than from assay-based typing.

TCRbeta CDR3 regions were amplified from genomic DNA by means of the immunoSEQ Assay, a bias-controlled multiplex PCR. As for the original processing: Within the assay, amplification of reference gene primers was used to estimate how many nucleated cells each sample contained. To quantify the absolute abundance of each unique TCRbeta CDR3 rearrangement, sequence reads were collapsed and filtered. For each sample, productive Simpson clonality was calculated as the square root of Simpson's diversity index across productive rearrangements. This immuneACCESS table, as held by TCRdb, lists in-frame sequences with V and J called but not all clones. Of the missing ones, under half trace to an unresolved V gene in checked studies; the others have no known cause. Clone size and the V and J calls come from that table; the DNA yielded D and trimming. Counted in this sample were roughly 98,000 clones; about 80% of them appeared once. Approximately 11% of the sample rests with the top ten.

The paper as a whole reports these results and caveats: How much clinical and demographic metadata was included differed by source and by participant, and the metadata was provided uncurated.

The sequence derives from a man aged 65-85 years with active or convalescent COVID-19. Sequences were obtained from peripheral blood. The rearrangement joined TRBV27 to TRBJ1-1; TRBD1 is perhaps the D gene, given 5 matching bases. The CDR3 region: CASSLREDTEAFF. The sequenced DNA: TGTGCCAGCAGCCTCAGGGAGGACACTGAAGCTTTCTTT.